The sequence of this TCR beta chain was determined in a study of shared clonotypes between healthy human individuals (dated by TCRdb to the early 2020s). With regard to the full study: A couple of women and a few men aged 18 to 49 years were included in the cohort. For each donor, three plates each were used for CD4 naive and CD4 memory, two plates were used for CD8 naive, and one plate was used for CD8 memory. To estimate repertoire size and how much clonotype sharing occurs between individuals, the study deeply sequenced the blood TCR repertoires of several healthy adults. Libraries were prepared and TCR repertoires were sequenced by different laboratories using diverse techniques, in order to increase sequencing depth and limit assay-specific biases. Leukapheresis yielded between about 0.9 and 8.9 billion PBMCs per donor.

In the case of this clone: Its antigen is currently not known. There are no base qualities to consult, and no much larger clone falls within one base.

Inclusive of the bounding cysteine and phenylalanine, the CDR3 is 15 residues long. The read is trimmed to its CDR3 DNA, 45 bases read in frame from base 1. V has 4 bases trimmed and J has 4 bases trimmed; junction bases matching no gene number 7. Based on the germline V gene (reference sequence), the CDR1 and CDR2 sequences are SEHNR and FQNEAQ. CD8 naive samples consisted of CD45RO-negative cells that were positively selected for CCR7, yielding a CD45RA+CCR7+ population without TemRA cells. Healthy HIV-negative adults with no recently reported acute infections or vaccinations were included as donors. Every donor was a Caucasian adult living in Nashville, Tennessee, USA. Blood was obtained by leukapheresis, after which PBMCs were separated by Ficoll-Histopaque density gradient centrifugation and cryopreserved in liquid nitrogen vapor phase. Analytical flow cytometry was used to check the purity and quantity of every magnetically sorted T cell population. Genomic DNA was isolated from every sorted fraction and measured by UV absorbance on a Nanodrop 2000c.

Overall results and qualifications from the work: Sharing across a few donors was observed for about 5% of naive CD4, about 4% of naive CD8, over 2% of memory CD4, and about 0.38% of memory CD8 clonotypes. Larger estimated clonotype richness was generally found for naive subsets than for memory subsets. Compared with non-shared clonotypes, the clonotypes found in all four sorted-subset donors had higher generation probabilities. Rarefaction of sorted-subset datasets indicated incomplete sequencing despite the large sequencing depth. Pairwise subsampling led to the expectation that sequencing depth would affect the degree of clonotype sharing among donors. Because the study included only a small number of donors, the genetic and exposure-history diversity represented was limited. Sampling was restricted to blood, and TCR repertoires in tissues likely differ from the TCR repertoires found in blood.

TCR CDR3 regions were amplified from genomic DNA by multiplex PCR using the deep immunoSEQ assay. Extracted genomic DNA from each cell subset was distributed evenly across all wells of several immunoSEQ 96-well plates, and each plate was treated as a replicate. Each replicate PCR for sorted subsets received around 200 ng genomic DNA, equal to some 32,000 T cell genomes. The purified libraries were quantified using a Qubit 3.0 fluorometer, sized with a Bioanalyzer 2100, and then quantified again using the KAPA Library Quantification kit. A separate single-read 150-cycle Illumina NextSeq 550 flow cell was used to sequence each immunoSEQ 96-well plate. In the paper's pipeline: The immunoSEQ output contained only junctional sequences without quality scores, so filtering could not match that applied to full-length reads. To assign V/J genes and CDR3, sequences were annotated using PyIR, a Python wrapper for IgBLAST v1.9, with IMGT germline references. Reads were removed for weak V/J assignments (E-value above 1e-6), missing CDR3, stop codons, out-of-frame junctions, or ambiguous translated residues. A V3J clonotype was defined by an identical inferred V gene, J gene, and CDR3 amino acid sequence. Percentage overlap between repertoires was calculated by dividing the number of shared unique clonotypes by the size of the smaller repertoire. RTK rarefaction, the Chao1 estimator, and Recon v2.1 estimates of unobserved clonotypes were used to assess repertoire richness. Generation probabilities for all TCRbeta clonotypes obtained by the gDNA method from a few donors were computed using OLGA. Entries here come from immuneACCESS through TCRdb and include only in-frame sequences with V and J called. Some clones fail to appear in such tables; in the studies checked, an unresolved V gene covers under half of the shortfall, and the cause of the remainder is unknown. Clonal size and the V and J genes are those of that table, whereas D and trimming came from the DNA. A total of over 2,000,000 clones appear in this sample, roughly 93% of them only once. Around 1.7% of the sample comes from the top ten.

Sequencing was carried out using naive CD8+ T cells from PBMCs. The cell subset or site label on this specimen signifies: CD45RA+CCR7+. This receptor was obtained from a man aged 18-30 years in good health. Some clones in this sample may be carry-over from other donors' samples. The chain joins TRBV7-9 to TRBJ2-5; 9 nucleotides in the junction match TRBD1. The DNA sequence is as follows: TGTGCCAGCAGCTGGCCGGGACAGGGCACAGAGACCCAGTACTTC. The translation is CASSWPGQGTETQYF.